The 20 T cell receptor beta chains in this list originate from one sample, sequenced in a study of breast tumors, draining lymph nodes, adjacent tissues (dated by TCRdb to about 2016). Library preparation employed multiplex PCR. The instrument was an Illumina HiSeq 2000. TCRdb handled the public reads itself, with Q25 trimming in fastp and clone calling in MiXCR, and kept productive beta chains. Rows matching on CDR3 protein sequence are summarized as one entry with the most common DNA and genes. The sample contains 150,000 to 200,000 distinct CDR3 sequences, around a third of them found a single time. Around 4% of the sample comes from the top ten. Lymph node samples came from the axillary draining lymph nodes of breast cancer patients. The sample taken for sequencing was axillary lymph node tissue. The receptors here all came from a female donor with breast cancer. Some clones in this sample may be carry-over from other donors' samples.

This clonotype was observed many times. This sequence joins TRBV5-1 and TRBJ2-7, with 10 nucleotides matching TRBD2. V dropped 4 bases and J dropped 7; count of bases not matched to a gene: 14. The CDR3 loop spans 16 amino acids. Germline CDR1 reads SGHRS; CDR2 reads YFSETQ. DNA for the CDR3: TGCGCCAGCAGCGCCGGAGCGGGGGGGGACCTCGGGGAGCAGTACTTC. Residues: CASSAGAGGDLGEQYF.

In its sample, this clonotype was seen many times. The chain has TRBV7-2 and TRBJ1-5; D uncertain. Trimming left V 1 base short and J 0 bases short, with 7 bases between. The CDR3 consists of 15 residues. CDR1 and CDR2 (germline): SGHTA, FQGNSA. CDR3 residues: CASSLDSDSNQPQHF. The CDR3 DNA sequence: TGTGCCAGCAGCTTAGATAGTGATAGCAATCAGCCCCAGCATTTT.

At least ten counts were recorded for this clonotype. The V gene is TRBV19, the J gene TRBJ2-2; TRBD2 matches 9 bases. The CDR3 length is 14 residues. Germline V lookup: CDR1 LNHDA, CDR2 SQIVND (reference sequence). V dropped 4 bases and J dropped 6; count of bases not matched to a gene: 3. The CDR3 protein is CASSTSGKAGELFF. The DNA for the CDR3 is TGTGCCAGTAGTACTAGCGGGAAGGCCGGGGAGCTGTTTTTT.

V and J are TRBV7-9 and TRBJ2-7; 9 bases match TRBD1. The CDR3 consists of 15 residues. The germline gives CDR1 SEHNR, CDR2 FQNEAQ (reference sequence). J was trimmed by 6 bases and V by 4 bases; bases with no gene match: 10. As DNA, the CDR3 is TGTGCCAGCAGCTCCCTGGACAGGGGAAGGAGCGAGCAGTACTTC. Amino acid sequence: CASSSLDRGRSEQYF.

The chain joins TRBV6-4 to TRBJ2-2; D is possibly TRBD1 (5 bases). The V gene lost 5 bases and the J gene lost 7 bases, with 17 bases spanning the gap. In germline, CDR1 is MRHNA, CDR2 SNTAGT. The CDR3 has 15 amino acids. In DNA, the CDR3 is TGTGCCAGCAGTCAAAGGCCGACTGACAGCGGGGAGCTGTTTTTT. It translates to CASSQRPTDSGELFF.

This clonotype has at least ten counts. This sequence joins TRBV7-9 and TRBJ2-1; TRBD1 is a possible D gene (6 bases). CDR1 and CDR2 from the germline V gene are SEHNR and FQNEAQ (reference sequence). The CDR3 spans 14 residues. V was trimmed by 4 bases and J by 1 base, leaving 8 bases between them. CDR3 DNA sequence: TGTGCCAGCAGCTCCGGGACATCCTACAATGAGCAGTTCTTC. Its protein product is CASSSGTSYNEQFF.

A remark on this clonotype: One junction end disagrees with the germline gene, perhaps due to a read error. This chain joins TRBV14 and TRBJ2-3, with 9 bases that match TRBD1. This CDR3 has 16 amino acids. Germline loops: CDR1 SGHDN, CDR2 FVKESK. DNA for the CDR3: TGTGCCAGCGGCCAAGATGGGACAGGGAACACAGATACGCAGTATTTT. Translation gives CASGQDGTGNTDTQYF.

This clonotype was recorded a few times. Being one base from a much bigger clone, this may be a read error. This sequence joins TRBV20-1 and TRBJ2-5; D unclear. This CDR3 has 12 residues. Germline values: CDR1 DFQATT, CDR2 SNEGSKA (reference sequence). The CDR3 DNA reads TGCAGTGCTAGAGCCCAGGTTGAGACCCCGTACTTC. Residues: CSARAQVETPYF.

As regards this clonotype: One junction end disagrees with the germline gene, perhaps due to a read error. The chain combines TRBV7-8 with TRBJ2-2; D is undetermined. CDR3 length equals 14 residues. Per germline, CDR1 SGHVS and CDR2 FQNEAQ. CDR3 amino acids: CANSLAVNTGELFF. CDR3 DNA: TGTGCCAACAGCTTAGCCGTGAACACTGGGGAGCTGTTTTTT.

Details on this clonotype: A much larger clone is a single base away; this may be a read error. The chain links TRBV7-9 to TRBJ2-7; D not certain. Germline assignment: CDR1 SEHNR and CDR2 FQNEAQ (reference sequence). This CDR3 has 13 residues. V was clipped by 4 bases and J by 7 bases, with 14 bases between them. In DNA, the CDR3 is TGTGCCAGCAGCTCCCCCGGGTCCCCGGAGCAGTACTTC. Translated, it gives CASSSPGSPEQYF. Supplemented by reference TRBV7-9 and TRBJ2-7, the full variable domain reads DTGVSQNPRHKITKRGQNVTFRCDPISEHNRLYWYRQTLGQGPEFLTYFQNEAQLEKSRLLSDRFSAERPKGSFSTLEIQRTEQGDSAMYLCASSSPGSPEQYFGPGTRLTVT.

J is TRBJ2-3 and V is TRBV6-2 or TRBV6-3, with D possibly matching TRBD2 (6 bases). The CDR3 is 15 residues long. The germline V and J ends were trimmed by 6 bases and 2 bases, with 15 bases remaining between them. The germline V gene encodes CDR1 MNHEY and CDR2 SVGEGT. This CDR3 reads CASRPGLLHTDTQYF. CDR3 DNA sequence: TGTGCCAGCAGACCCGGACTACTCCACACAGATACGCAGTATTTT.

The chain combines TRBV6-5 with TRBJ2-1; 8 positions match TRBD2. Germline trimming cut 0 bases from V and 4 bases from J; bases unmatched to any gene: 11. Germline-derived CDR1 and CDR2 are MNHEY and SVGAGI. The CDR3 has 18 amino acids. CDR3 sequence: CASSYSGMGLGIYNEQFF. The CDR3 DNA is TGTGCCAGCAGTTACTCGGGAATGGGACTAGGGATTTACAATGAGCAGTTCTTC.

This clonotype appeared a few times. The junction and the germline gene differ at one end; a read error may be behind it. J is TRBJ1-2 and V is TRBV9; perhaps TRBD1 as D (5 bases). This CDR3 contains 17 residues. CDR1 SGDLS and CDR2 YYNGEE come from the germline V gene. The DNA for the CDR3 is TGTGCCAGCAGCGTAGGAACAGGACCCAACTTGATCTATGGCTGCACCTTC. It translates to CASSVGTGPNLIYGCTF. Variable domain in full (rest from reference TRBV9 and TRBJ1-2): DSGVTQTPKHLITATGQRVTLRCSPRSGDLSVYWYQQSLDQGLQFLIQYYNGEERAKGNILERFSAQQFPDLHSELNLSSLELGDSALYFCASSVGTGPNLIYGCTFGSGTRLTVV.

Regarding this clonotype: This may stem from a read error, because a much larger clone lies one nucleotide away. The chain has TRBV19 and TRBJ2-2; D is perhaps TRBD2 (6 bases). In germline, CDR1 is LNHDA, CDR2 SQIVND (reference sequence). The CDR3 consists of 12 residues. The CDR3 region has the DNA TGTGCCAGTAGTTTGGGGTCCGGGGGGCTGTTTTTT. It codes for CASSLGSGGLFF. The full variable domain, its missing parts supplied by reference TRBV19 and TRBJ2-2, is DGGITQSPKYLFRKEGQNVTLSCEQNLNHDAMYWYRQDPGQGLRLIYYSQIVNDFQKGDIAEGYSVSREKKESFPLTVTSAQKNPTAFYLCASSLGSGGLFFGEGSRLTVL.

In its sample, this clonotype was seen many times. An end of the junction does not agree with germline; a read error may underlie this. The rearrangement joins TRBV18 to TRBJ2-3; D is possibly TRBD1 (6 bases). This CDR3 has 12 residues. Per the germline V gene, CDR1 is KGHSH and CDR2 is LQKENI. CDR3 nucleotides: TGTGGCAGCCAGGGGTCCACAGATACGCAGTATTTT. Translated: CGSQGSTDTQYF.

The chain joins TRBV28 to TRBJ1-5; D perhaps matches TRBD1 (6 bases). V lost 5 bases, J lost 6 bases, and 17 bases lay in between. The CDR3 is 15 amino acids. Germline-derived CDR1 and CDR2 are MDHEN and SYDVKM. CDR3 region: CASSPQGGVGQPQHF. Written as DNA, the CDR3 is TGTGCCAGCAGTCCACAGGGAGGAGTGGGTCAGCCCCAGCATTTT.

This clonotype was observed many times. V and J are TRBV6-6 and TRBJ2-7, with 9 bases aligning to TRBD1. Germline V lookup: CDR1 MNHNY, CDR2 SVGAGI (reference sequence). V lost 7 bases, J lost 2 bases, and 6 bases stayed unmatched. The CDR3 totals 14 residues. CDR3 DNA: TGTGCCAGCATCAAACAGGGGGCCCCCTACGAGCAGTACTTC. Its protein is CASIKQGAPYEQYF.

This clonotype showed up many times. This chain joins TRBV6-1 and TRBJ2-3; 8 nucleotides line up with TRBD1. The V gene's germline CDR1 is MNHNS and CDR2 SASEGT. The CDR3 has 14 residues. V trimming: 7 bases; J trimming: 3 bases; junction bases outside the gene matches: 6. The CDR3 DNA follows: TGTGCCAGCAACAAGGACAGGGTGACAGATACGCAGTATTTT. Amino acids: CASNKDRVTDTQYF.

This clonotype was recorded at least ten times. The chain recombines TRBV20-1 with TRBJ1-2; D possibly corresponds to TRBD1 (5 bases). The CDR3 sequence is 14 residues long. CDR1 DFQATT and CDR2 SNEGSKA come from the germline V gene (reference sequence). V was pared by 3 bases and J by 8 bases, with 19 bases between. The CDR3 here is CSASGPGLTRGYTF. The CDR3 region has the DNA TGCAGTGCTAGCGGGCCAGGGTTGACTCGGGGCTACACCTTC.

This clonotype was detected ten times or more. This chain uses TRBV6-6 with TRBJ2-5, with TRBD2 matching over 11 bases. The CDR3 runs 15 residues. The J segment lost 4 bases and the V segment lost 5 bases, leaving 6 bases of the junction unmatched. Per germline, CDR1 MNHNY and CDR2 SVGAGI (reference sequence). Here the CDR3 reads CASSDGTSGLETQYF. In DNA, the CDR3 is TGTGCCAGCAGTGACGGGACTAGCGGACTAGAGACCCAGTACTTC.